The sequence of this T cell receptor (beta chain) was determined in a study of beta chain features in type 1 diabetes. Looking at the study overall: Age, gender and cell yields were similar between patients and healthy donors. Examined across all samples were roughly 100 million sorted cells. Broader study findings: Cells with high TCR expression could be over-represented when cDNA is sequenced.

Trimming removed 0 bases from V and 4 bases from J, with 9 bases in between. The CDR3 extends over 14 amino acids. From germline, CDR1 is LGHNA and CDR2 YSLEER. Reverse transcription of all isolated RNA meant that expressed TCRB transcripts were sequenced. Some clones are missing from TCRdb's copy, which holds only in-frame ones; the method was immunoSEQ multiplex PCR. The sample holds 300,000 to 400,000 clones, 8% seen once. About this clone itself: Its cognate antigen is unknown.

Input material: central memory CD4+ T cells from blood. The receptor's source is a woman under 30 in good health. This chain links TRBV4-3 with TRBJ2-5; no clear D gene. CDR3 region: CASSQDAGRETQYF. CDR3 DNA: TGCGCCAGCAGCCAAGATGCAGGACGAGAGACCCAGTACTTC.